A selection of T cell receptor beta chains follows, all from one sample in a study of Ad26.COV2.S vaccination and SARS-CoV-2 variants. Only in-frame clones appear in the TCRdb table, and some are missing; sequencing was by immunoSEQ multiplex PCR. The sample has 400,000 to 500,000 clones, 89% seen once; the top ten hold about 2.5%. Sequences were derived from peripheral blood, sampled in a trial of Ad26.COV2.S vaccine versus placebo. These receptors were collected from a person aged 18-65 years who received the Ad26.COV2.S COVID-19 vaccine or a placebo. The CDR3 runs from the conserved cysteine through the conserved F or W. A D gene is named only where the DNA matches it firmly. Clone size is not always given. Where it is, it says once, few, many or a class for expanded clones.

TRBV6-1,NA,TRBJ1-1,NA,TGTGCCAGCAGTGAACACGGGATGGCCGAAGCTTTCTTT,CASSEHGMAEAFF
TRBV2,NA,TRBJ1-3,NA,TGTGCCAGCAGTCTCGAAGGGAACTCTGGAAACACCATATATTTT,CASSLEGNSGNTIYF
TRBV27,once,TRBJ1-4,NA,TGTGCCAGCAGTCAGTACTCGGACCCTCCGGGTCTGTTTTTT,CASSQYSDPPGLFF
TRBV11-3,NA,TRBJ2-2,NA,TGTGCCATATCGGGGGTTTTCACCGGGGAGCTGTTTTTT,CAISGVFTGELFF
TRBV5-4,NA,TRBJ1-6,TRBD1,TGTGCCAGCAGCACCGGGACAGGAGGAAGGTCCTATAATTCACCCCTCCACTTT,CASSTGTGGRSYNSPLHF
TRBV21-1,NA,TRBJ1-1,NA,TGTGCCAGCAGCAAAGCAGACAGGGGCGGGGCCAACACTGAAGCTTTCTTT,CASSKADRGGANTEAFF
TRBV11-1,NA,TRBJ2-1,NA,TGTGCCAGCAGCTTAGGTCCGGCGAATGAGCAGTTCTTC,CASSLGPANEQFF
TRBV19,NA,TRBJ1-3,NA,TGTGCCAGTAGTCGCGGGGACTCTGGAAACACCATATATTTT,CASSRGDSGNTIYF
TRBV18,NA,TRBJ2-2,TRBD1,TGTGCCAGCGAAGATACAGGGGGAAAGCCGGTCGAGCTGTTTTTT,CASEDTGGKPVELFF
TRBV6-5,once,TRBJ1-6,TRBD1,TGTGCCAGCAGCTGGGCCCGACAGGGTTTAAGTCCCCTCCACTTT,CASSWARQGLSPLHF
TRBV3-1/TRBV3-2,NA,TRBJ2-2,NA,TGTGCCAGCAGCCATTCGAACACCGGGGAGCTGTTTTTT,CASSHSNTGELFF
TRBV18,once,TRBJ2-6,NA,TGTGCCAGCCTAGAAGTGTATCCGATCTCTGGGGCCAACGTCCTGACTTTC,CASLEVYPISGANVLTF
TRBV7-8,NA,TRBJ1-2,NA,TGTGCCAGCAGCCTCCTGCCGGGTTTCCCTAACTATGGCTACACCTTC,CASSLLPGFPNYGYTF
TRBV5-1,NA,TRBJ2-1,NA,TGCGCCAGCAGCTCGACACACTACAATGAGCAGTTCTTC,CASSSTHYNEQFF
TRBV20-1,NA,TRBJ1-6,NA,TGCAGTGCTAAAGGGGGTTCACCCCTCCACTTT,CSAKGGSPLHF
TRBV2,NA,TRBJ2-3,NA,TGTGCCAGCAGTTACACACAAGATACGCAGTATTTT,CASSYTQDTQYF
TRBV7-6,NA,TRBJ2-3,NA,TGTGCCAGCAGCTTAAATGGGGGCGCAGATACGCAGTATTTT,CASSLNGGADTQYF
TRBV5-4,NA,TRBJ1-1,NA,TGTGCCAGCAGCTTGGGGGGGGTTACTGAAGCTTTCTTT,CASSLGGVTEAFF
TRBV25-1,NA,TRBJ2-1,NA,TGTGCCAGCAGTGAATACCCCGGGAGTTCCTACAATGAGCAGTTCTTC,CASSEYPGSSYNEQFF
TRBV5-1,NA,TRBJ2-3,TRBD1,TGCGCCAGCAGCTTCGGACGAAACAGGGGGCTTCTTGGAGATACGCAGTATTTT,CASSFGRNRGLLGDTQYF
TRBV2,few,TRBJ1-6,TRBD1,TGTGCCAGGAAGGGACAGGGGATTTCACCCCTCCACTTT,CARKGQGISPLHF
TRBV3-1/TRBV3-2,NA,TRBJ2-5,TRBD2,TGTGCCAGCAGCCACCTATCCGGGAGGCAAGAGACCCAGTACTTC,CASSHLSGRQETQYF
TRBV6-5,NA,TRBJ1-6,NA,TGTGCCAGCAGCATGACAGGTTATAATTCACCCCTCCACTTT,CASSMTGYNSPLHF
TRBV19,NA,TRBJ1-1,NA,TGTGCCAGTAGCCTGTGGGGGGCCAACACTGAAGCTTTCTTT,CASSLWGANTEAFF
TRBV9,NA,TRBJ2-5,NA,TGTGCCAGCAGCGTCGGGATAAGATGGCAGACCCAGTACTTC,CASSVGIRWQTQYF
TRBV2,NA,TRBJ1-5,NA,TGTGCCAGCAGTGAAGTCACTCCCGATCAGCCCCAGCATTTT,CASSEVTPDQPQHF
TRBV5-5,NA,TRBJ1-2,NA,TGTGCCAGCCACAGGACGGCGGGGTGGGAGGGTGGCTACACCTTC,CASHRTAGWEGGYTF
TRBV3-1/TRBV3-2,NA,TRBJ2-5,TRBD2,TGTGCCAGCAGCCTCCCTGCGGGGGACCAAGAGACCCAGTACTTC,CASSLPAGDQETQYF
TRBV15,NA,TRBJ1-1,NA,TGTGCCACCAGCAGAGAGACCGGCAACCGGGTTGGAGCTTTCTTT,CATSRETGNRVGAFF
TRBV9,NA,TRBJ1-5,TRBD1,TGTGCCAGCAGCGGACTCTTCTCTATCAGAACAGGGGGCGGCAGCAATCAGCCCCAGCATTTT,CASSGLFSIRTGGGSNQPQHF
TRBV30,NA,TRBJ2-1,TRBD2,TGTGCCTGGAGTGTAAAACTAGCGGGAGCTGAGCAGTTCTTC,CAWSVKLAGAEQFF
TRBV15,NA,TRBJ2-7,NA,TGTGCCACCAGCAGAGATCGTCCTGCCGAGGGCAAGCCCTACGAGCAGTACTTC,CATSRDRPAEGKPYEQYF
TRBV11-2,NA,TRBJ1-2,NA,TGTGCCAGCAGCTTTTCAGGGCCTGGCTACACCTTC,CASSFSGPGYTF
TRBV9,NA,TRBJ2-7,NA,TGTGCCAGCAGCCTAGCAGGGGATCGAGGGTACGAGCAGTACTTC,CASSLAGDRGYEQYF
TRBV5-8,NA,TRBJ1-2,TRBD1,TGTGCCAGCAGCATGGGGCTCTACAGGGGGTCGGGGGCTGGCTACACCTTC,CASSMGLYRGSGAGYTF
TRBV5-6,NA,TRBJ1-2,TRBD1,TGTGCCAGCAGCTTGCCTGGGACAGAGAATGGCTACACCTTC,CASSLPGTENGYTF
TRBV5-4,NA,TRBJ1-1,NA,TGTGCCAGCAGCTCACGCCCGGGGAAAGGCATGAACACTGAAGCTTTCTTT,CASSSRPGKGMNTEAFF
TRBV19,NA,TRBJ2-3,TRBD2,TGTGCCAGTAGTTACGGGAGGGCCGCGACAGATACGCAGTATTTT,CASSYGRAATDTQYF
TRBV5-6,NA,TRBJ2-5,NA,TGTGCCAGCAGCTTGAGTCCGGAGGGAATTCGAGAGACCCAGTACTTC,CASSLSPEGIRETQYF
TRBV30,NA,TRBJ2-3,NA,TGTGCCTGGAGTGTGAAGGGTAGCACAGATACGCAGTATTTT,CAWSVKGSTDTQYF
TRBV21-1,NA,TRBJ1-5,NA,TGTGCCAGCAGCAAATTCAGGGTACCCCAGCCCCAGCATTTT,CASSKFRVPQPQHF
TRBV7-9,NA,TRBJ1-1,TRBD1,TGTGCCAGCAGCTCCCGGGACAGAGAGGGACCTGAAGCTTTCTTT,CASSSRDREGPEAFF
TRBV6-2/TRBV6-3,NA,TRBJ2-1,NA,TGTGCCAGCAGTCGCCAGGTTTTCGAGCAGTTCTTC,CASSRQVFEQFF
TRBV28,NA,TRBJ1-6,NA,TGTGCCAGCCTCCCGGGGGGGGCGCCCAATTCACCCCTCCACTTT,CASLPGGAPNSPLHF
TRBV15,NA,TRBJ1-4,NA,TGTGCCACCAGCAGAGATCAAAGGCGAGAAAAACTGTTTTTT,CATSRDQRREKLFF
TRBV4-3,NA,TRBJ1-2,NA,TGCGCCAGCAGCCAAGACTATTATAATGGCTACACCTTC,CASSQDYYNGYTF
TRBV5-5,NA,TRBJ1-2,TRBD1,TGTGCCAGCAGCTTAGGACAGGGTGTTCAGTATGGCTACACCTTC,CASSLGQGVQYGYTF
TRBV6-5,NA,TRBJ2-5,TRBD1,TGTGCCAGCAGTAGACAGGGCCGAGAGACCCAGTACTTC,CASSRQGRETQYF
TRBV7-9,NA,TRBJ2-7,TRBD1,TGTGCCAGCAGCTGGGACAGGGGGTACGAGCAGTACTTC,CASSWDRGYEQYF